Shown below are 21 T cell receptor beta chains from a single sample sequenced in a study of T-cell reconstitution after alpha-beta-depleted transplantation in children. Unique molecular identifiers tagged the TCRbeta library. In TCRdb, the PCR reads were re-called with MiXCR into one record per CDR3 protein. The sample shows about 500,000 distinct CDR3 sequences, around a third of them seen only once. The sequences come from PBMCs from the stem cell graft donor, collected from the stem cell graft. The receptors here all came from a human donor who donated a stem cell graft to a child with aplastic anemia.

The chain employs TRBV5-4 and TRBJ2-7, with TRBD2 matching 11 bases. This CDR3 spans 18 amino acids. Germline CDR1 and CDR2: SGHNT and YYREEE (reference sequence). Unmatched junction bases numbered 10, after V lost 2 bases and J lost 0 bases. The CDR3 DNA sequence: TGTGCCAGCAGCTTCGAACCAGGACTAGCGGGCTACTCCTACGAGCAGTACTTC. As protein: CASSFEPGLAGYSYEQYF.

The chain uses TRBV6-2 or TRBV6-3 and TRBJ2-7; D gene ambiguous. Germline V lookup: CDR1 MNHEY, CDR2 SVGEGT. The CDR3 has 12 residues. V was cut by 2 bases and J by 6 bases, with 8 bases left in between. CDR3 nucleotides: TGTGCCAGCAGTTACGCCCGGACCGAGCAGTACGTC. Its translation is CASSYARTEQYV.

The gene calls are TRBV5-4 and TRBJ2-1; maybe TRBD2 (6 bases). The CDR3 runs to 16 residues. Germline CDR1 and CDR2: SGHNT and YYREEE (reference sequence). V gave up 1 base and J gave up 0 bases, with 11 bases separating them. CDR3 in amino acids: CASSLRFGSSYNEQFF. The CDR3 DNA is TGTGCCAGCAGCTTGCGATTCGGGAGCTCCTACAATGAGCAGTTCTTC.

The gene calls are TRBV7-9 and TRBJ2-7; D assignment may be TRBD1 or TRBD2 (5 bases each). CDR1 SEHNR and CDR2 FQNEAQ come from the germline V gene (reference sequence). V lost 5 bases and J 5 bases, leaving 22 bases between the germline ends. This CDR3 spans 16 amino acids. Here the CDR3 reads CASSVSTGRAPNEQYF. The CDR3 DNA is TGTGCCAGCAGCGTTAGTACGGGACGCGCTCCCAACGAGCAGTACTTC.

There are a few counts of this clonotype. The V and J genes are TRBV29-1 and TRBJ1-1; TRBD1 matches 8 bases. The CDR3 is 14 residues long. Trimming at V came to 3 bases and at J to 4 bases, leaving 7 bases not matched to a gene. Germline values: CDR1 SQVTM, CDR2 ANQGSEA. CDR3 DNA sequence: TGCAGCGTTGATGTCGGGGGACAGGCCACTGAAGCTTTCTTT. Translated, it gives CSVDVGGQATEAFF.

This rearrangement joins TRBV6-1 to TRBJ2-3; TRBD1 is a possible D gene (6 bases). This CDR3 has 13 amino acids. Germline lookup yields CDR1 MNHNS and CDR2 SASEGT. Trimming took off 2 bases at V and 4 bases at J, with 7 bases between the two ends. The CDR3 bases are TGTGCCAGCAGTGAAAGGGGGTCAGATACGCAGTATTTT. Its protein is CASSERGSDTQYF.

This clonotype was counted once. This chain connects TRBV9 to TRBJ2-3; TRBD2 aligns across 10 bases. Germline-derived CDR1 and CDR2 are SGDLS and YYNGEE. The CDR3 extends over 15 amino acids. J gave up 5 bases and V 0 bases, and 3 bases lay outside the gene matches. DNA for the CDR3: TGTGCCAGCAGCGTAGCGTCTAGCGGGAGAGATACGCAGTATTTT. Amino acids: CASSVASSGRDTQYF.

This clonotype was recorded at least ten times. The J gene is TRBJ1-2, the V gene TRBV7-2; 9 bases line up with TRBD1. This CDR3 comprises 13 residues. Germline-derived CDR1 and CDR2 are SGHTA and FQGNSA. Trimming cost V 1 base and J 7 bases; bases outside gene matches: 1. The DNA of the CDR3 is TGTGCCAGCAGCTTAGGGGACAGGGCTGGCTACACCTTC. It encodes CASSLGDRAGYTF.

CDR3 in amino acids: CATSRDFQGEKLFF. In DNA, the CDR3 is TGTGCCACCAGCAGAGATTTCCAGGGGGAAAAACTGTTTTTT. This chain joins TRBV15 and TRBJ1-4, with D possibly being TRBD1 (6 bases). V lost 0 bases to trimming and J lost 8 bases, with 10 bases between them. The germline V gene has CDR1 LNHNV and CDR2 YYDKDF (reference sequence). The CDR3 is made up of 14 amino acids.

The chain couples TRBV29-1 to TRBJ2-3; TRBD2 aligns across 9 bases. V shed 5 bases, J shed 1 base, and the junction held 4 bases outside the gene matches. Germline V lookup: CDR1 SQVTM, CDR2 ANQGSEA. This CDR3 is 14 amino acids long. This CDR3 is CSVPVAGGTDTQYF. The CDR3 DNA is TGCAGCGTTCCCGTAGCGGGAGGCACAGATACGCAGTATTTT.

This clonotype was counted a few times. The chain carries TRBV5-6 and TRBJ1-1; D ambiguous. The CDR3 runs to 15 residues. V was shortened by 4 bases and J by 4 bases, with 17 bases between the two germline ends. Germline lookup yields CDR1 SGHDT and CDR2 YYEEEE. The CDR3 DNA reads as TGTGCCAGCAGCCCGAGGGCACCCCTCGGCACTGAAGCTTTCTTT. Translating gives CASSPRAPLGTEAFF. The full variable domain, rest sourced from reference TRBV5-6 and TRBJ1-1, is DAGVTQSPTHLIKTRGQQVTLRCSPKSGHDTVSWYQQALGQGPQFIFQYYEEEERQRGNFPDRFSGHQFPNYSSELNVNALLLGDSALYLCASSPRAPLGTEAFFGQGTRLTVV.

The CDR3 protein is CASSLSGRGSEEQYF. Here the CDR3 DNA reads TGTGCCAGCAGCTTGTCCGGGAGGGGCTCGGAGGAGCAGTACTTC. The chain is built from TRBV5-6 and TRBJ2-7, with 8 nucleotides matching TRBD2. Germline CDR1 reads SGHDT; CDR2 reads YYEEEE. After removal of 1 base from V and 7 bases from J, the junction contained 10 bases not matched to a gene. CDR3 length: 15 amino acids.

The chain joins TRBV19 to TRBJ2-3; 9 bases fit TRBD2. The germline V gene has CDR1 LNHDA and CDR2 SQIVND (reference sequence). This CDR3 comprises 15 residues. Losses at the gene ends were 5 bases for V and 3 bases for J; bases not matched to a gene: 6. The CDR3 protein is CASSSRLAETDTQYF. CDR3 bases: TGTGCCAGTAGTTCAAGACTAGCGGAAACAGATACGCAGTATTTT.

This clonotype was found a few times. The rearrangement uses TRBV6-1 and TRBJ1-2, with a tentative D call TRBD1 (6 bases). The CDR3 has 16 residues. From germline, CDR1 is MNHNS and CDR2 SASEGT. The ends were cut back, 5 bases at V and 3 bases at J, with 19 bases in the middle. CDR3 residues: CASSRSGGGAHYGYTF. The CDR3 DNA is TGTGCCAGCAGTCGCTCCGGCGGGGGGGCTCACTATGGCTACACCTTC.

This clonotype has more than one count but fewer than ten. The V gene is TRBV27, the J gene TRBJ2-1, with D possibly matching TRBD1 (5 bases). V was pared by 5 bases and J by 6 bases, with 20 bases between. Germline V gene sequence: CDR1 MNHEY, CDR2 SMNVEV (reference sequence). The CDR3 covers 16 residues. The CDR3 is CASSVPGHQRGNEQFF. The CDR3 DNA sequence: TGTGCCAGCAGTGTACCAGGGCATCAAAGGGGCAATGAGCAGTTCTTC.

This clonotype has only a few counts. The genes are TRBV7-2 and TRBJ1-4, with D perhaps TRBD1 (5 bases). The length of the CDR3 is 14 residues. CDR1 is SGHTA, CDR2 FQGNSA, per germline. V was cut by 0 bases and J by 3 bases, with 5 bases left in between. The CDR3 here is CASSLAGANEKLFF. The CDR3 coding sequence is TGTGCCAGCAGCTTAGCAGGGGCTAATGAAAAACTGTTTTTT.

V is TRBV11-1 and J is TRBJ2-1; D unclear. CDR1 and CDR2 from the germline V gene are SGHAT and FQDESV (reference sequence). V was trimmed by 3 bases and J by 6 bases, leaving 18 bases between them. The CDR3 covers 16 residues. The CDR3 protein is CASSLLSTGSLNEQFF. The CDR3 DNA is TGTGCCAGCAGCTTGCTCAGTACCGGCAGCCTCAATGAGCAGTTCTTC.

J is TRBJ2-1 and V is TRBV12-3 or TRBV12-4; 7 nucleotides match TRBD2. This CDR3 comprises 14 residues. V lost 8 bases and J lost 4; bases outside the gene matches: 8. The chain's CDR3 is CASRLGGRYNEQFF. The DNA for the CDR3 is TGTGCCAGCCGTCTGGGCGGGAGATACAATGAGCAGTTCTTC.

The chain combines TRBV7-9 with TRBJ1-6; unclear D gene. The CDR3 covers 14 residues. Per the germline V gene, CDR1 is SEHNR and CDR2 is FQNEAQ (reference sequence). The V end lost 5 bases, the J end lost 8 bases, and 13 bases lay between the germline ends. The CDR3 spells CASSVPGWDSPLHF. The CDR3 DNA reads TGTGCCAGCAGCGTCCCCGGGTGGGATTCACCCCTCCACTTT.

V gene TRBV7-6 combines with J gene TRBJ2-7; 7 bases align to TRBD1. Germline CDR1 SGHVS, CDR2 FNYEAQ. The CDR3 is made up of 15 amino acids. V trimming: 1 base; J trimming: 3 bases; junction bases outside the gene matches: 6. Here the CDR3 DNA reads TGTGCCAGCAGCTTAGAGACAGGGACACACTACGAGCAGTACTTC. Translating it yields CASSLETGTHYEQYF.

The rearrangement uses TRBV3-1 and TRBJ1-1; D is perhaps TRBD1 (6 bases). Trimming left V 0 bases short and J 4 bases short, with 15 bases between. CDR1 is LGHDT and CDR2 is YNNKEL in the germline V gene (reference sequence). CDR3 size: 16 residues. The CDR3 DNA sequence: TGTGCCAGCAGCCAAGATGGAACAGAGGGGGGCACTGAAGCTTTCTTT. Translation: CASSQDGTEGGTEAFF.